This is a list of T cell receptor beta chains from one sample in a study of T cell repertoires in aging, cancer and after chemotherapy. MiXCR was run by TCRdb on the multiplex PCR reads, yielding one entry per CDR3 protein. The sample holds several thousand distinct CDR3 sequences, around 70% seen once. The sequencing input was blood. The source of these receptors is a human donor with a solid tumor. Both conserved end residues are part of each CDR3. A D gene is named only where the DNA matches it firmly. Clone size, where shown, is once, few, many, or a class for clones that have expanded.

J gene: TRBJ1-1
clone size: few
D gene: TRBD1
V gene: TRBV19
CDR3 DNA: TGTGCCAGTAGTACGCCGATGTGGGACAGGGGCATCACTGAAGCTTTCTTT
CDR3 protein: CASSTPMWDRGITEAFF

J gene: TRBJ1-6
clone size: .
D gene: .
V gene: TRBV5-6
CDR3 DNA: TGTGCCAGCAGCTTGGGGGGGGAGAATTCACCCCTCCACTTT
CDR3 protein: CASSLGGENSPLHF

J gene: TRBJ2-7
clone size: few
D gene: TRBD2
V gene: TRBV29-1
CDR3 DNA: TGCAGCGTCATCAGCGGGAACTCCTACGAGCAGTACTTC
CDR3 protein: CSVISGNSYEQYF

J gene: TRBJ1-1
clone size: .
D gene: .
V gene: TRBV18
CDR3 DNA: TGTGCCAGCTCAGCAACAATGAACACTGAAGCTTTCTTT
CDR3 protein: CASSATMNTEAFF

J gene: TRBJ2-1
clone size: once
D gene: TRBD2
V gene: TRBV19
CDR3 DNA: TGTGCCAGTAGTGGGCTAGCGGAAAGCTCCTACAATGAGCAGTTCTTC
CDR3 protein: CASSGLAESSYNEQFF

J gene: TRBJ2-7
clone size: .
D gene: TRBD1
V gene: TRBV11-1
CDR3 DNA: TGCGCCAGCAGCTTGGGTACAGGGGCCTACGAGCAGTACTTC
CDR3 protein: CASSLGTGAYEQYF

J gene: TRBJ1-2
clone size: .
D gene: .
V gene: TRBV6-5
CDR3 DNA: TGTGCCAGCAGTTACTCCCCTCCGTCGGAAGGGTACTCGGGCTACACCTTC
CDR3 protein: CASSYSPPSEGYSGYTF

J gene: TRBJ1-1
clone size: .
D gene: .
V gene: TRBV12-3/TRBV12-4
CDR3 DNA: TGTGCCAGCAGTTTAGTTGCCAAAACTGAAGCTTTCTTT
CDR3 protein: CASSLVAKTEAFF

J gene: TRBJ2-5
clone size: .
D gene: .
V gene: TRBV5-4
CDR3 DNA: TGTGCCAGCAGTTTATCCGGTGAGACCCAGTACTTC
CDR3 protein: CASSLSGETQYF

J gene: TRBJ1-4
clone size: .
D gene: TRBD1
V gene: TRBV19
CDR3 DNA: TGTGCCAGTAGTTCTCAATTACAGGGGGCGAGAGAAAAACTGTTTTTT
CDR3 protein: CASSSQLQGAREKLFF

J gene: TRBJ2-7
clone size: few
D gene: TRBD2
V gene: TRBV15
CDR3 DNA: TGTGCCACCAGCAGAGGTGGGACTAGCGGGAGTCAGGAGCAGTACTTC
CDR3 protein: CATSRGGTSGSQEQYF

J gene: TRBJ1-3
clone size: once
D gene: TRBD1
V gene: TRBV6-2/TRBV6-3
CDR3 DNA: TGTGCCAGCAGTCGACGGGACAGGGGATCTGGAAACACCATATATTTT
CDR3 protein: CASSRRDRGSGNTIYF

J gene: TRBJ1-5
clone size: few
D gene: TRBD1
V gene: TRBV29-1
CDR3 DNA: TGCAGCGCCGCACAGGGGCCCAATCAGCCCCAGCATTTT
CDR3 protein: CSAAQGPNQPQHF

J gene: TRBJ1-1
clone size: few
D gene: TRBD1
V gene: TRBV12-5
CDR3 DNA: TGTGCCAGCAGTTTATCTCTCAGGGGGGACACTGAAGCTTTCTTT
CDR3 protein: CASSLSLRGDTEAFF

J gene: TRBJ1-2
clone size: .
D gene: .
V gene: TRBV6-2/TRBV6-3
CDR3 DNA: TGTGCCAGCAGTTACGCACCTGAGGGGAGGACCTATGGCTACACCTTC
CDR3 protein: CASSYAPEGRTYGYTF

J gene: TRBJ1-2
clone size: .
D gene: .
V gene: TRBV19
CDR3 DNA: TGTGCCAGTACGGAACTCTTTGGGAACTATGGCTACACCTTC
CDR3 protein: CASTELFGNYGYTF

J gene: TRBJ2-3
clone size: .
D gene: .
V gene: TRBV20-1
CDR3 DNA: TGCAGTGCGAGCCTCTCAGGGGACGGAGATACGCAGTATTTT
CDR3 protein: CSASLSGDGDTQYF

J gene: TRBJ2-7
clone size: few
D gene: .
V gene: TRBV29-1
CDR3 DNA: TGCAGCGTTGAAGAAAGCTACGAGCAGTACTTC
CDR3 protein: CSVEESYEQYF

J gene: TRBJ1-1
clone size: .
D gene: TRBD1
V gene: TRBV27
CDR3 DNA: TGTGCCAGCGGCTCGTACGTGACAGGGGTTGAAGCTTTCTTT
CDR3 protein: CASGSYVTGVEAFF

J gene: TRBJ1-1
clone size: few
D gene: .
V gene: TRBV19
CDR3 DNA: TGTGCCAGTACGATAGGGAACACTGAAGCTTTCTTT
CDR3 protein: CASTIGNTEAFF

J gene: TRBJ1-4
clone size: .
D gene: .
V gene: TRBV29-1
CDR3 DNA: TGCAGCGTTGATGGGGGCTCAACTAATGAAAAACTGTTTTTT
CDR3 protein: CSVDGGSTNEKLFF

J gene: TRBJ1-5
clone size: .
D gene: .
V gene: TRBV20-1
CDR3 DNA: TGCAGTGCTAGAGATCCCCGCCCAAAGGAAGGTCAGCCCCAGCATTTT
CDR3 protein: CSARDPRPKEGQPQHF

J gene: TRBJ2-1
clone size: .
D gene: .
V gene: TRBV7-3
CDR3 DNA: TGTGCCAGCAGCGCAACCGGGACTGTATACAATGAGCAGTTCTTC
CDR3 protein: CASSATGTVYNEQFF

J gene: TRBJ2-3
clone size: .
D gene: TRBD2
V gene: TRBV7-6
CDR3 DNA: TGTGCCAGCAGCTTATTGTTAGGGACTAGCGGTAGCACAGATACGCAGTATTTT
CDR3 protein: CASSLLLGTSGSTDTQYF

J gene: TRBJ2-2
clone size: .
D gene: .
V gene: TRBV20-1
CDR3 DNA: TGCAGTGCTAGAGTTGGAGGGAGCTCCACCGGGGAGCTGTTTTTT
CDR3 protein: CSARVGGSSTGELFF

J gene: TRBJ2-5
clone size: .
D gene: .
V gene: TRBV19
CDR3 DNA: TGTGCCAGTAGTATAAGGGGGGGAGACCAGTACTTC
CDR3 protein: CASSIRGGDQYF

J gene: TRBJ2-7
clone size: .
D gene: .
V gene: TRBV6-2/TRBV6-3
CDR3 DNA: TGTGCCAGCAGTTACAGTAGCGGAACCTACGAGCAGTACTTC
CDR3 protein: CASSYSSGTYEQYF

J gene: TRBJ2-7
clone size: .
D gene: .
V gene: TRBV27
CDR3 DNA: TGTGCCAGCAGTTTATCTCTCATTCCGGGGAACGAGCAGTACTTC
CDR3 protein: CASSLSLIPGNEQYF

J gene: TRBJ1-2
clone size: .
D gene: TRBD1
V gene: TRBV7-2
CDR3 DNA: TGTGCCAGCAGCTTACAAAACAGGGGGAATGGCTACACCTTC
CDR3 protein: CASSLQNRGNGYTF

J gene: TRBJ1-6
clone size: .
D gene: .
V gene: TRBV11-2
CDR3 DNA: TGTGCCAGCAGCTTATGGGCAAATTCACCCCTCCACTTT
CDR3 protein: CASSLWANSPLHF

J gene: TRBJ2-7
clone size: once
D gene: TRBD2
V gene: TRBV27
CDR3 DNA: TGTGCCAGCAGCCCACCTCTAGCGGGAGGTAACGAGCAGTACTTC
CDR3 protein: CASSPPLAGGNEQYF

J gene: TRBJ2-7
clone size: .
D gene: TRBD1
V gene: TRBV6-6
CDR3 DNA: TGTGCCAGCAGCCGCGACCACTCCGGGACAGGGGCTTACGAGCAGTACTTC
CDR3 protein: CASSRDHSGTGAYEQYF

J gene: TRBJ1-1
clone size: .
D gene: .
V gene: TRBV19
CDR3 DNA: TGTGCCAGCGGGACCCACCGGGCCTTT
CDR3 protein: CASGTHRAF

J gene: TRBJ2-7
clone size: .
D gene: .
V gene: TRBV7-9
CDR3 DNA: TGTGCCAGCAGCTCGGGTGGTTCCTACGAGCAGTACTTC
CDR3 protein: CASSSGGSYEQYF

J gene: TRBJ2-3
clone size: .
D gene: TRBD2
V gene: TRBV7-9
CDR3 DNA: TGTGCCAGCAGTCTAGCGGCGGCAGATACGCAGTATTTT
CDR3 protein: CASSLAAADTQYF

J gene: TRBJ1-5
clone size: .
D gene: .
V gene: TRBV7-9
CDR3 DNA: TGTGCCAGCAGCTTAAATGATCAGCCCCAGCATTTT
CDR3 protein: CASSLNDQPQHF

J gene: TRBJ1-1
clone size: .
D gene: .
V gene: TRBV5-1
CDR3 DNA: TGCGCCAGCAGCTTGGGGGGCCCTGAAGCTTTCTTT
CDR3 protein: CASSLGGPEAFF

J gene: TRBJ1-2
clone size: .
D gene: .
V gene: TRBV6-1
CDR3 DNA: TGTGCCAGCAGTGGGTCCAGGGTAAACTATGGCTACACCTTC
CDR3 protein: CASSGSRVNYGYTF

J gene: TRBJ2-7
clone size: .
D gene: TRBD2
V gene: TRBV4-3
CDR3 DNA: TGTGCCAGCAGCCAAGGACTAGCGGTGAACGAGCAGTACTTC
CDR3 protein: CASSQGLAVNEQYF

J gene: TRBJ1-2
clone size: .
D gene: .
V gene: TRBV12-3/TRBV12-4
CDR3 DNA: TGTGCCAGCAGGCGGGGGAATGGCTACACCTTC
CDR3 protein: CASRRGNGYTF

J gene: TRBJ2-1
clone size: .
D gene: .
V gene: TRBV20-1
CDR3 DNA: TGCAGTGCTGTCAGCGGGTGGGGCAATGAGCAGTTCTTC
CDR3 protein: CSAVSGWGNEQFF

J gene: TRBJ2-2
clone size: once
D gene: TRBD1
V gene: TRBV11-3
CDR3 DNA: TGTGCCAGCAGCATCCGGGACAGAAACACCGGGGAGCTGTTTTTT
CDR3 protein: CASSIRDRNTGELFF

J gene: TRBJ1-6
clone size: .
D gene: .
V gene: TRBV20-1
CDR3 DNA: TGCAGTGCTAGAGGGGGAATCGCTAGTTCACCCCTCCACTTT
CDR3 protein: CSARGGIASSPLHF

J gene: TRBJ1-4
clone size: few
D gene: .
V gene: TRBV20-1
CDR3 DNA: TGCAGTGCTGGCTTACAGGGCGTACAGGGAAAACTGTTTTTT
CDR3 protein: CSAGLQGVQGKLFF

J gene: TRBJ1-4
clone size: few
D gene: .
V gene: TRBV5-5
CDR3 DNA: TGTGCCAGCAGCTTGGGGGAAGCTAATGAAAAACTGTTTTTT
CDR3 protein: CASSLGEANEKLFF

J gene: TRBJ2-3
clone size: few
D gene: .
V gene: TRBV7-2
CDR3 DNA: TGTGCCAGCAGCTCCCAACGGGGTAGCACAGATACGCAGTATTTT
CDR3 protein: CASSSQRGSTDTQYF

J gene: TRBJ2-7
clone size: .
D gene: .
V gene: TRBV7-3
CDR3 DNA: TGTGCCAGCAGCCGGGGGGCCGACTACGAGCAGTACTTC
CDR3 protein: CASSRGADYEQYF

J gene: TRBJ1-2
clone size: few
D gene: .
V gene: TRBV7-9
CDR3 DNA: TGTGCCAGCAGCTTTAATCAGGCCATTCAGGACTACACCTTC
CDR3 protein: CASSFNQAIQDYTF

J gene: TRBJ1-2
clone size: .
D gene: .
V gene: TRBV5-4
CDR3 DNA: TGTGCCAGCAGGTCTATGGAAGGGGGCTATGGCTACACCTTC
CDR3 protein: CASRSMEGGYGYTF

J gene: TRBJ2-7
clone size: .
D gene: TRBD2
V gene: TRBV5-6
CDR3 DNA: TGTGCCAGCAGCGCGACCCCAGGGTGGGAGGGCTACGAGCAGTACTTC
CDR3 protein: CASSATPGWEGYEQYF

J gene: TRBJ1-2
clone size: few
D gene: TRBD1
V gene: TRBV29-1
CDR3 DNA: TGCAGCACCGGAGGGACAGCCTATGGCTACACCTTC
CDR3 protein: CSTGGTAYGYTF